The 21 T cell receptor beta chains below come from one sample, sequenced in a study of T cell changes during pregnancy in multiple sclerosis. The repertoire was sequenced with immunoSEQ multiplex PCR; TCRdb's copy has only in-frame clones and lacks some. The data show approximately 52,000 clones, approximately 92% seen once. Material: CD4+ T cells from peripheral blood mononuclear cells, obtained in the third trimester of pregnancy. These TCRs come from a female donor with multiple sclerosis, enrolled in a pregnancy study.

To note about this clone: Different DNA sequences within this sample yield the same CDR3. This sequence joins TRBV7-2 and TRBJ1-1; 8 nucleotides align to TRBD1. The CDR3 contains 13 residues. Germline assignment: CDR1 SGHTA and CDR2 FQGNSA. Trimming cost V 3 bases and J 5 bases; bases outside gene matches: 2. The CDR3 nucleotides are TGTGCCAGCAGCTTGGACAGGGTAACTGAAGCTTTCTTT. The encoded protein is CASSLDRVTEAFF.

This clone is a singleton in its sample. The chain recombines TRBV19 with TRBJ1-1; maybe TRBD1 (5 bases). The CDR3 covers 14 residues. Between the trimmed V and J ends, which lost 4 bases and 3 bases, there was a span of 12 bases. Germline CDR1 LNHDA, CDR2 SQIVND (reference sequence). This CDR3 is CASSSQGLDTEAFF. The CDR3 DNA is TGTGCCAGTAGTAGCCAGGGATTAGACACTGAAGCTTTCTTT.

A single count supports this clone. The chain recombines TRBV28 with TRBJ2-1; 7 nucleotides line up with TRBD2. The trim removed 2 bases at V and 9 bases at J, leaving 4 bases unmatched. This CDR3 has 13 amino acids. CDR1 and CDR2 from the germline V gene are MDHEN and SYDVKM. The CDR3 bases are TGTGCCAGCAGTTTAAGCGGCGGGGGTGAGCAGTTCTTC. This codes for CASSLSGGGEQFF.

This sequence joins TRBV5-6 and TRBJ1-2, with TRBD1 identical over 12 bases. Trimming cost V 2 bases and J 14 bases; bases outside gene matches: 10. Germline lookup yields CDR1 SGHDT and CDR2 YYEEEE. This CDR3 region has 14 residues. The CDR3 reads CASSFSSGTGGQTF. CDR3 in DNA: TGTGCCAGCAGCTTTTCCTCCGGGACAGGGGGCCAAACCTTC.

V usage is TRBV10-3 and J usage is TRBJ2-3; D might be TRBD1 (5 bases). CDR1 is ENHRY, CDR2 SYGVKD, per germline. The V gene lost 2 bases and the J gene lost 0 bases, with 9 bases spanning the gap. The CDR3 extends over 15 amino acids. The CDR3 loop is CAISEGASSTDTQYF. In DNA, the CDR3 is TGTGCCATCAGTGAGGGGGCGTCTAGCACAGATACGCAGTATTTT.

The chain couples TRBV9 to TRBJ2-1; the match to TRBD2 covers 12 bases. Germline V CDR1 and CDR2: SGDLS, YYNGEE. The CDR3 length is 18 residues. The V and J ends lost 4 bases and 2 bases, in that order; junction bases with no gene match: 10. CDR3 nucleotides: TGTGCCAGCAGCACCCAAGGACTAGCGGGGCTCCCCTACAATGAGCAGTTCTTC. The encoded protein is CASSTQGLAGLPYNEQFF.

This clone was counted a single time. The V gene is TRBV29-1, the J gene TRBJ2-3; 8 bases align to TRBD2. V lost 6 bases to trimming and J lost 3 bases; unmatched junction nucleotides: 14. The CDR3 is 16 residues long. CDR1 and CDR2 from the germline V gene are SQVTM and ANQGSEA. CDR3 DNA sequence: TGCAGCGTGGACAGTTCAAACTCGGGGGGGACAGATACGCAGTATTTT. Translated, it gives CSVDSSNSGGTDTQYF.

This chain uses TRBV27 with TRBJ1-2; 8 bases match TRBD1. The CDR3 consists of 15 residues. V trimming: 0 bases; J trimming: 8 bases; junction bases outside the gene matches: 8. Per the germline V gene, CDR1 is MNHEY and CDR2 is SMNVEV (reference sequence). The CDR3 spells CASSLSNDRGWGYTF. In DNA form, the CDR3 reads TGTGCCAGCAGTTTATCTAACGACAGGGGTTGGGGCTACACCTTC.

The chain employs TRBV29-1 and TRBJ2-1; the D gene is possibly TRBD2 (6 bases). Germline values: CDR1 SQVTM, CDR2 ANQGSEA. The CDR3 is made up of 14 amino acids. V was cut by 4 bases and J by 0 bases, with 10 bases left in between. The DNA of the CDR3 is TGCAGCGTTGTCGGGAGATTCTCCTACAATGAGCAGTTCTTC. Its translation: CSVVGRFSYNEQFF.

The chain couples TRBV18 to TRBJ2-7, with 7 bases fitting TRBD1. Germline V gene data show CDR1 as KGHSH and CDR2 as LQKENI. The CDR3 contains 14 residues. V shed 3 bases and J 7 bases; nucleotides not matched to a gene: 9. CDR3 region: CASSPRDSSGEQYF. The DNA of the CDR3 is TGTGCCAGCTCACCCCGGGACAGTTCGGGGGAGCAGTACTTC.

This clone was seen just once. In nucleotides, the CDR3 is TGTGCCAGCAGTTTAGTGTCAGGGGGCACTGAAGCTTTCTTT. This sequence encodes CASSLVSGGTEAFF. This chain joins TRBV27 and TRBJ1-1; 7 bases align to TRBD1. V was clipped by 2 bases and J by 4 bases; unmatched bases: 4. This CDR3 is built from 14 residues. The germline V gene encodes CDR1 MNHEY and CDR2 SMNVEV (reference sequence).

This clone was observed a single time. The rearrangement uses TRBV7-8 and TRBJ1-6; possibly TRBD1 for D (6 bases). Germline V gives CDR1 SGHVS, CDR2 FQNEAQ. The ends were cut back, 1 base at V and 3 bases at J, with 19 bases in the middle. The CDR3 is 19 amino acids. For the CDR3, the DNA is TGTGCCAGCAGCTTAGGTGCCGGGTTGGGGGCGTTCTATAATTCACCCCTCCACTTT. Its protein product is CASSLGAGLGAFYNSPLHF.

The chain carries TRBV5-1 and TRBJ1-1; maybe TRBD1 (5 bases). CDR1 and CDR2 (germline): SGHRS, YFSETQ. The germline V and J ends were trimmed by 0 bases and 3 bases, with 6 bases remaining between them. The length of the CDR3 is 13 residues. This CDR3 reads CASSLVGDTEAFF. CDR3 nucleotide sequence: TGCGCCAGCAGCTTGGTAGGGGACACTGAAGCTTTCTTT. The variable domain in full, with the rest retrieved from reference TRBV5-1 and TRBJ1-1, is KAGVTQTPRYLIKTRGQQVTLSCSPISGHRSVSWYQQTPGQGLQFLFEYFSETQRNKGNFPGRFSGRQFSNSRSEMNVSTLELGDSALYLCASSLVGDTEAFFGQGTRLTVV.

The chain combines TRBV5-1 with TRBJ1-1, with a tentative D call TRBD1 (5 bases). Trimming took off 5 bases at V and 2 bases at J, with 16 bases between the two ends. The CDR3 runs 15 residues. The germline V gene has CDR1 SGHRS and CDR2 YFSETQ. DNA for the CDR3: TGCGCCAGCAGGGAACAGGCTAAATTAAACACTGAAGCTTTCTTT. Encoded protein: CASREQAKLNTEAFF.

The chain joins TRBV5-4 to TRBJ1-6; 7 nucleotides agree with TRBD1. Per germline, CDR1 SGHNT and CDR2 YYREEE (reference sequence). This CDR3 is built from 14 residues. V lost 2 bases to trimming and J lost 8 bases; unmatched junction nucleotides: 4. CDR3 sequence (DNA): TGTGCCAGCAGCTTTAGGGGGCGGGATTCACCCCTCCACTTT. It encodes CASSFRGRDSPLHF.

This clone was counted between two and nine times. This sequence joins TRBV2 and TRBJ1-1, with D maybe TRBD1 (6 bases). With 6 bases removed from V and 0 bases from J, the gap between germline ends came to 11 bases. Germline values: CDR1 SNHLY, CDR2 FYNNEI. The CDR3 totals 14 residues. The CDR3 loop reads CASSSRQVNTEAFF. For the CDR3, the DNA is TGTGCCAGCAGCAGCCGACAGGTGAACACTGAAGCTTTCTTT.

This clone appeared a single time. This chain joins TRBV27 and TRBJ1-6; D possibly corresponds to TRBD1 (6 bases). The CDR3 runs to 15 residues. The V and J ends lost 5 bases and 8 bases respectively, with 16 bases between them. Germline V CDR1 and CDR2: MNHEY, SMNVEV (reference sequence). The chain's CDR3 is CASSLSGTPYSPLHF. The CDR3 DNA is TGTGCCAGCAGTCTCTCCGGGACACCCTATTCACCCCTCCACTTT.

The rearrangement joins TRBV27 to TRBJ1-3; maybe TRBD1 (5 bases). Germline assignment: CDR1 MNHEY and CDR2 SMNVEV (reference sequence). The V and J ends lost 5 bases and 0 bases respectively, with 11 bases between them. The CDR3 is 15 residues long. CDR3 DNA sequence: TGTGCCAGCAGTCCCCTGGGGGGCTCTGGAAACACCATATATTTT. Its translation: CASSPLGGSGNTIYF.

J is TRBJ2-1 and V is TRBV7-6, with D maybe TRBD1 (7 bases). The V gene's germline CDR1 is SGHVS and CDR2 FNYEAQ. The V end lost 5 bases, the J end lost 8 bases, and 19 bases lay between the germline ends. The CDR3 spans 15 residues. CDR3 protein: CASSRYGGGTDEQFF. The CDR3 DNA is TGTGCCAGCAGCCGATATGGAGGGGGCACGGATGAGCAGTTCTTC.

The rearrangement uses TRBV9 and TRBJ2-3; the match to TRBD1 covers 7 bases. The germline CDR1 and CDR2 sequences are SGDLS and YYNGEE. After removal of 3 bases from V and 2 bases from J, the junction contained 9 bases not matched to a gene. The CDR3 has 16 residues. CDR3 DNA: TGTGCCAGCAGCGCCGTACAGGGGCATTCCACAGATACGCAGTATTTT. This encodes CASSAVQGHSTDTQYF.

This chain links TRBV30 with TRBJ2-7, with TRBD2 matching 7 bases. The trim removed 0 bases at V and 4 bases at J, leaving 6 bases unmatched. In germline, CDR1 is GTSNPN, CDR2 SVGIG (reference sequence). This CDR3 spans 14 amino acids. The CDR3 region is CAWSVPGGGYEQYF. The CDR3 nucleotides read TGTGCCTGGAGTGTACCCGGGGGAGGGTACGAGCAGTACTTC. Supplemented by reference TRBV30 and TRBJ2-7, the full variable domain reads SQTIHQWPATLVQPVGSPLSLECTVEGTSNPNLYWYRQAAGRGLQLLFYSVGIGQISSEVPQNLSASRPQDRQFILSSKKLLLSDSGFYLCAWSVPGGGYEQYFGPGTRLTVT.